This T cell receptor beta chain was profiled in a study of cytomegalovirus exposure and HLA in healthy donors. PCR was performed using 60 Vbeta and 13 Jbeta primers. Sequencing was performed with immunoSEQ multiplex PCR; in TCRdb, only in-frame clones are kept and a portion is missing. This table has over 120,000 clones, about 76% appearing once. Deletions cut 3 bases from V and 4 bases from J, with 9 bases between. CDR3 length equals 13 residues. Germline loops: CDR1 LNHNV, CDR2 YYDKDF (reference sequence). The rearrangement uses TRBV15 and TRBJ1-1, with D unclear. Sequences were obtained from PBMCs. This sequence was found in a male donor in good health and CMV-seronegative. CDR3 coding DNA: TGTGCCACCAGCAGGGCCACAGCCACTGAAGCTTTCTTT. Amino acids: CATSRATATEAFF.